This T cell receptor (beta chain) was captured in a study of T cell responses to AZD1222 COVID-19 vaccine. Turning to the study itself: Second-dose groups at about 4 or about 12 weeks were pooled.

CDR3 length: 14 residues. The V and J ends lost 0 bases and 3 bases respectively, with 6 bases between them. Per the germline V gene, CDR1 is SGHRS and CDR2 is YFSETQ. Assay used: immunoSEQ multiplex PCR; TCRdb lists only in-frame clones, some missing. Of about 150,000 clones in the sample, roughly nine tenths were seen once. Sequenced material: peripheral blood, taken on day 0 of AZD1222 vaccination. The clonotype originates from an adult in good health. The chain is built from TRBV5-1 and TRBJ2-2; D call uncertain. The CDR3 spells CASSLVLDTGELFF. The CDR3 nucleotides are TGCGCCAGCAGCTTGGTATTGGACACCGGGGAGCTGTTTTTT.